This paragraph reports one TCR beta chain. PCR involved 60 Vbeta and 13 Jbeta primers. The method was immunoSEQ multiplex PCR; TCRdb's version includes in-frame clones alone and lacks a portion of them. This sample has fewer than 150,000 clones, with just under 80% found just once. The data derive from a study of cytomegalovirus exposure and HLA in healthy donors. This CDR3 spans 17 amino acids. The V gene's germline CDR1 is MNHEY and CDR2 SMNVEV (reference sequence). V dropped 2 bases and J dropped 4; count of bases not matched to a gene: 12. This chain joins TRBV27 and TRBJ1-2, with 8 bases matching TRBD1. The specimen was PBMCs. The sequence was collected from a young man in good health and CMV-seronegative. The CDR3 loop reads CASSLDNVQGAIYGYTF. The CDR3 DNA reads TGTGCCAGCAGTTTAGATAACGTCCAGGGGGCTATCTATGGCTACACCTTC.